The 17 T cell receptor beta chains below come from one sample, sequenced in a study of CD8+ T cells in alopecia areata. Treatment specified: oral pan-JAK inhibitor, 5-10 mg twice daily. Sequencing relied on a cDNA template that was reverse transcribed from extracted RNA. Profiled with immunoSEQ multiplex PCR; TCRdb holds only in-frame clones, not every one. The data hold some 120,000 clones, with over 60% observed a single time. Sequences were derived from CD4+ T cells sorted from blood, sampled at week 4, from a patient treated with tofacitinib. Every receptor here comes from a human donor with alopecia areata.

This sequence joins TRBV30 and TRBJ2-5; 7 bases are a match to TRBD1. V trimming: 2 bases; J trimming: 7 bases; junction bases outside the gene matches: 7. The CDR3 has 13 amino acids. Germline V gene lookup returns CDR1 GTSNPN and CDR2 SVGIG (reference sequence). The chain's CDR3 is CAWSNGQAGTQYF. The CDR3 DNA is TGTGCCTGGAGTAATGGACAGGCGGGGACCCAGTACTTC.

J is TRBJ2-2 and V is TRBV7-9; D gene unclear. CDR3 length: 13 residues. Germline V lookup: CDR1 SEHNR, CDR2 FQNEAQ (reference sequence). V was clipped by 5 bases and J by 7 bases, with 11 bases between them. DNA of the CDR3: TGTGCCAGCAGCCGACTGGATGGCGGGGAGCTGTTTTTT. Protein product: CASSRLDGGELFF.

CDR3 nucleotides: TGTGCCTGGAGTGTATACAGCGGGTGGGCCTACGAGCAGTACTTC. The encoded protein is CAWSVYSGWAYEQYF. This chain links TRBV30 with TRBJ2-7, with TRBD2 as a possible D gene (6 bases). CDR1 GTSNPN and CDR2 SVGIG come from the germline V gene (reference sequence). The CDR3 covers 15 residues. V was shortened by 0 bases and J by 2 bases, with 14 bases between the two germline ends.

The V gene is TRBV7-2, the J gene TRBJ2-5; D perhaps matches TRBD1 (5 bases). Trimming removed 0 bases from V and 5 bases from J, with 10 bases in between. The CDR3 covers 14 residues. Germline CDR1 reads SGHTA; CDR2 reads FQGNSA. The DNA for the CDR3 is TGTGCCAGCAGCTTAGCGCCAGGGCTGGAGACCCAGTACTTC. Encoded protein: CASSLAPGLETQYF.

V gene TRBV30 combines with J gene TRBJ1-5, with 9 bases that match TRBD1. The CDR3 is 17 amino acids. Germline CDR1 reads GTSNPN; CDR2 reads SVGIG (reference sequence). V shed 5 bases, J shed 1 base, and the junction held 12 bases outside the gene matches. CDR3 loop: CAWARDRDSRSNQPQHF. CDR3 coding DNA: TGTGCCTGGGCGAGGGACAGGGATTCGAGGAGCAATCAGCCCCAGCATTTT.

V gene TRBV4-2 combines with J gene TRBJ2-5; 9 bases line up with TRBD2. CDR3 size: 16 residues. V was clipped by 2 bases and J by 2 bases; unmatched bases: 6. Per germline, CDR1 LGHNA and CDR2 YNFKEQ. CDR3: CASSQLSGGSQETQYF. CDR3 in DNA: TGTGCCAGCAGCCAACTTAGCGGGGGATCTCAAGAGACCCAGTACTTC.

This sequence joins TRBV7-2 and TRBJ2-3, with 7 bases lining up with TRBD2. J gave up 1 base and V 4 bases, and 5 bases lay outside the gene matches. CDR1 and CDR2 from the germline V gene are SGHTA and FQGNSA. This CDR3 contains 15 residues. The CDR3 bases are TGTGCCAGCAGCTCCACCCGGGGGGGCACAGATACGCAGTATTTT. The encoded protein is CASSSTRGGTDTQYF.

Only a few counts were recorded for this clone. The V call is TRBV29-1, the J call TRBJ1-5; the D is unclear. The ends were cut back, 4 bases at V and 2 bases at J, with 9 bases in the middle. Looked up from germline, CDR1 is SQVTM and CDR2 is ANQGSEA. The CDR3 covers 13 residues. As DNA, the CDR3 is TGCAGCGTTGTAGAACAGCGCAATCAGCCCCAGCATTTT. Translating gives CSVVEQRNQPQHF.

Worth noting for this clone: This same CDR3 is encoded by further DNA sequences in the sample. This chain's CDR3 is CASSLQGEETQYF. CDR3 nucleotide sequence: TGTGCCAGCAGCCTTCAGGGTGAGGAGACCCAGTACTTC. The V and J genes are TRBV7-9 and TRBJ2-5; TRBD1 might be the D (5 bases). The V and J ends lost 5 bases and 5 bases respectively, with 12 bases between them. This CDR3 has 13 amino acids. Germline V CDR1 and CDR2: SEHNR, FQNEAQ (reference sequence). Filled out from reference TRBV7-9 and TRBJ2-5, the complete variable domain reads DTGVSQNPRHKITKRGQNVTFRCDPISEHNRLYWYRQTLGQGPEFLTYFQNEAQLEKSRLLSDRFSAERPKGSFSTLEIQRTEQGDSAMYLCASSLQGEETQYFGPGTRLLVL.

In its sample, this clone was seen a few times. The CDR3 DNA reads as TGTGCCAGCAGCAGAGGCCCTCAAGAGACCCAGTACTTC. Its translation is CASSRGPQETQYF. The chain uses TRBV7-2 and TRBJ2-5; no definite D call. Between the trimmed V and J ends, which lost 5 bases and 2 bases, there was a span of 9 bases. The germline CDR1 and CDR2 sequences are SGHTA and FQGNSA. The CDR3 runs 13 residues.

This clone came up a few times. V usage is TRBV4-3 and J usage is TRBJ2-6; the D call may be TRBD1 or TRBD2 (5 bases each). CDR1 is LGHNA and CDR2 is YSLEER in the germline V gene. This CDR3 is built from 16 residues. V was pared by 4 bases and J by 1 base, with 11 bases between. CDR3: CASSPGWGSGANVLTF. Written as DNA, the CDR3 is TGCGCCAGCAGCCCAGGCTGGGGGTCTGGGGCCAACGTCCTGACTTTC.

The chain uses TRBV13 and TRBJ2-7; tentatively, D is TRBD1 (6 bases). From germline, CDR1 is PRHDT and CDR2 FYEKMQ (reference sequence). The CDR3 consists of 16 residues. V was pared by 5 bases and J by 2 bases, with 19 bases between. In DNA, the CDR3 is TGTGCCAGCAGCAGCGCCCAATGGGACATAACCTACGAGCAGTACTTC. It encodes CASSSAQWDITYEQYF.

The chain has TRBV6-5 and TRBJ1-1, with 7 nucleotides matching TRBD1. Germline V gives CDR1 MNHEY, CDR2 SVGAGI. The CDR3 runs 13 residues. V shed 6 bases and J 3 bases; nucleotides not matched to a gene: 4. The CDR3 spells CASSSDRDTEAFF. As DNA, the CDR3 is TGTGCCAGCAGCTCAGACAGGGACACTGAAGCTTTCTTT.

V gene TRBV7-6 combines with J gene TRBJ1-1; 7 positions agree with TRBD1. Unmatched junction bases numbered 9, after V lost 5 bases and J lost 6 bases. CDR1 and CDR2 (germline): SGHVS, FNYEAQ. The CDR3 has 14 amino acids. The CDR3 spells CASSITTGWSEAFF. CDR3 sequence (DNA): TGTGCCAGCAGCATAACGACAGGGTGGTCTGAAGCTTTCTTT.

This clone was recorded a few times. Here the CDR3 DNA reads TGTGCCACCAGCAGCGGGAGAGACGACGGCAATGAGCAGTTCTTC. Translating gives CATSSGRDDGNEQFF. The chain has TRBV15 and TRBJ2-1, with a weak D call TRBD2 (6 bases). This CDR3 contains 15 residues. Germline V gene data show CDR1 as LNHNV and CDR2 as YYDKDF (reference sequence). V dropped 3 bases and J dropped 6 bases, with 15 bases sitting between them.

The chain links TRBV18 to TRBJ1-1, with a possible D match to TRBD1 (5 bases). The CDR3 is 15 amino acids. V lost 8 bases, J lost 4 bases, and 20 bases lay in between. Per germline, CDR1 KGHSH and CDR2 LQKENI. The CDR3 DNA follows: TGTGCCAGCATCCCCACCGGGGGAGGTGGCACTGAAGCTTTCTTT. This translates into CASIPTGGGGTEAFF.

The chain recombines TRBV4-1 with TRBJ2-5; 10 positions agree with TRBD2. CDR3 length: 18 amino acids. CDR1 is MGHRA, CDR2 YSYEKL, per germline. V dropped 0 bases and J dropped 5; count of bases not matched to a gene: 12. The CDR3 reads CASSQESPQRGGWETQYF. In DNA, the CDR3 is TGCGCCAGCAGCCAAGAATCCCCACAGCGGGGGGGCTGGGAGACCCAGTACTTC.